The T cell receptor beta chain under discussion was sequenced for a study of shared clonotypes between healthy human individuals. The method was immunoSEQ multiplex PCR; TCRdb's version includes in-frame clones alone and lacks a portion of them. The sample has approximately 590,000 clones, about 95% seen once; the top ten hold 0.09% to 0.13%. J was trimmed by 0 bases and V by 0 bases; bases with no gene match: 3. Germline loops: CDR1 SGHRS, CDR2 YFSETQ. The CDR3 contains 17 residues. Naive CD8 isolation took CD45RO-negative cells positively selected for CCR7 and excluded terminally differentiated effector memory CD45RA+ cells.

The chain has TRBV5-1 and TRBJ2-1; TRBD2 agrees at 10 bases. The source of this sequence is a woman aged 25 to 39 in good health. Sequences were obtained from naive CD8+ T cells sorted from blood. CDR3 loop: CASSLEPSGSSYNEQFF. CDR3 DNA: TGCGCCAGCAGCTTGGAGCCTAGCGGGAGCTCCTACAATGAGCAGTTCTTC. Based on the CDR3 plus reference TRBV5-1 and TRBJ2-1, the full variable domain is KAGVTQTPRYLIKTRGQQVTLSCSPISGHRSVSWYQQTPGQGLQFLFEYFSETQRNKGNFPGRFSGRQFSNSRSEMNVSTLELGDSALYLCASSLEPSGSSYNEQFFGPGTRLTVL.